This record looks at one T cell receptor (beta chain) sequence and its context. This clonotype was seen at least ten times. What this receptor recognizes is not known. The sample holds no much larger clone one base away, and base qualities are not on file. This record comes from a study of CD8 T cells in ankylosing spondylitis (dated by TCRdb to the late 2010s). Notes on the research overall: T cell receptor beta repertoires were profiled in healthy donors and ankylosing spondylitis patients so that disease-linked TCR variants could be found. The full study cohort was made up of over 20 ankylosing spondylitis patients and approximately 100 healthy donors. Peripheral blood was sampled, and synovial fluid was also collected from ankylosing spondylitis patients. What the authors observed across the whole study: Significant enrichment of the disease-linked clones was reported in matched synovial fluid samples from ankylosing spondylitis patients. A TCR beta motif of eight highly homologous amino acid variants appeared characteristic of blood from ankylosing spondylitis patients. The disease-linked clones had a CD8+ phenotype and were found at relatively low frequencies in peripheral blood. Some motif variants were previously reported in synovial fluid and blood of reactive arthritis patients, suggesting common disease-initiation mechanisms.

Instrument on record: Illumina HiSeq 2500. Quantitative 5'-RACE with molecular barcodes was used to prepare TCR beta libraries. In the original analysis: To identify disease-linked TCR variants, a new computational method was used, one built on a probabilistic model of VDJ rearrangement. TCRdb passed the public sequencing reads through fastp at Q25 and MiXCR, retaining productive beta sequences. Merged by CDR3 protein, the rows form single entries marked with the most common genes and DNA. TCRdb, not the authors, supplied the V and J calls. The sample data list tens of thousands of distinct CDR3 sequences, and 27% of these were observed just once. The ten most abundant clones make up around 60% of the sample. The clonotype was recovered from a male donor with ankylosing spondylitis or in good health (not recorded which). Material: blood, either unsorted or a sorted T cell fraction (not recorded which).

CDR3 loop: CASAIREGTDTQYF. The bases are TGCGCCAGCGCCATACGGGAGGGCACAGATACGCAGTATTTT. The rearranged chain carries TRBV5-1 and TRBJ2-3; TRBD2 agrees with 7 junctional bases. The CDR3 spans 14 residues, from the cysteine through the phenylalanine. The retained sequence is limited to the CDR3, 42 bases, with the frame set at the first base. CDR1 and CDR2 (SGHRS, YFSETQ) derive from the germline V gene. Ends trimmed: V by 7 bases, J by 1 base; bases unmatched to a gene: 6.